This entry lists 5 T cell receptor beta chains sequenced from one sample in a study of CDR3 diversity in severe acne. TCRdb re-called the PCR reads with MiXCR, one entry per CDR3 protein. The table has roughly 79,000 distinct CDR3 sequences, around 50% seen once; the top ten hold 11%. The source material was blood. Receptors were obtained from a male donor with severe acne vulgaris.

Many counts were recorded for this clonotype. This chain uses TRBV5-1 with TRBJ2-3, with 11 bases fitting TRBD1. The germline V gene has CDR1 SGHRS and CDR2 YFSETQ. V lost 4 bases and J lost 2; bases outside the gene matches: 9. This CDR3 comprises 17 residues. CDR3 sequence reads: CASSPTGTGGVTDTQYF. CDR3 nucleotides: TGCGCCAGCAGCCCAACGGGGACAGGGGGGGTCACAGATACGCAGTATTTT. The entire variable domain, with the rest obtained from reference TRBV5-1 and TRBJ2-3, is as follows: KAGVTQTPRYLIKTRGQQVTLSCSPISGHRSVSWYQQTPGQGLQFLFEYFSETQRNKGNFPGRFSGRQFSNSRSEMNVSTLELGDSALYLCASSPTGTGGVTDTQYFGPGTRLTVL.

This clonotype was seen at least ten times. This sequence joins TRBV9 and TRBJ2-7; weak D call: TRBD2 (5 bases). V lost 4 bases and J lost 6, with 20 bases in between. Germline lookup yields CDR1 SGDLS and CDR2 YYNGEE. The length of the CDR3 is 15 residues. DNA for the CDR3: TGTGCCAGCAGCCCATCATCCGGAGGTAGAGCCGAGCAGTACTTC. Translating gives CASSPSSGGRAEQYF. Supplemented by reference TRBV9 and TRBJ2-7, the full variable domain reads DSGVTQTPKHLITATGQRVTLRCSPRSGDLSVYWYQQSLDQGLQFLIQYYNGEERAKGNILERFSAQQFPDLHSELNLSSLELGDSALYFCASSPSSGGRAEQYFGPGTRLTVT.

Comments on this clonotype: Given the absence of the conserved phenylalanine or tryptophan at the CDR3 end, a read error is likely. CDR3 amino acids: CVSSQDPTYTGELFC. The DNA for the CDR3 is TGCGTCAGCAGCCAAGATCCCACCTACACCGGGGAGCTGTTTTGT. This chain uses TRBV4-1 with TRBJ2-2, with D unresolved. Germline V lookup: CDR1 MGHRA, CDR2 YSYEKL. The CDR3 runs 15 residues.

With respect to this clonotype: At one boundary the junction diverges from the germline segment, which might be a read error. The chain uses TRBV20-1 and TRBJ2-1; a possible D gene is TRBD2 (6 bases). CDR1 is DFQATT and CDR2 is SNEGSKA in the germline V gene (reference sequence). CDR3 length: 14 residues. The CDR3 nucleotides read TGCAGTGCTGCCTGGGACTTGACCTACAATGGGCAGTTCTTC. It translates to CSAAWDLTYNGQFF.

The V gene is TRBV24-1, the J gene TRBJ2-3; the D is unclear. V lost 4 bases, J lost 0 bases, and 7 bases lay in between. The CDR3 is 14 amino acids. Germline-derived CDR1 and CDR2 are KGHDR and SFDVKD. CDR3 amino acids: CATSDQASTDTQYF. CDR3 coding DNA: TGTGCCACCAGTGACCAGGCTAGCACAGATACGCAGTATTTT.